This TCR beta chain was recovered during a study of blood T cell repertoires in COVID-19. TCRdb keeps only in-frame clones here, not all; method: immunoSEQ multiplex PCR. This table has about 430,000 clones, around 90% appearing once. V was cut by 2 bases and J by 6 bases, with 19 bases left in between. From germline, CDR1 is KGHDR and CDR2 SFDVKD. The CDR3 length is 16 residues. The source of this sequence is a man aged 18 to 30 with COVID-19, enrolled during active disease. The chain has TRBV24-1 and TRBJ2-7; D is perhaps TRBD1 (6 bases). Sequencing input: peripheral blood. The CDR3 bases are TGTGCCACCAGTGATTCCGCGGACAGCCCTTTTGGCGAGCAGTACTTC. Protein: CATSDSADSPFGEQYF.